This TCR beta chain was obtained from a study of tumor-infiltrating lymphocytes in primary liver carcinoma. The authors made TCR beta cDNA from around 500 ng total RNA with a constant-region primer. Libraries covering TCR beta were generated through three nested multiplex PCR rounds (using a slightly modified ARM-PCR). The two initial PCR rounds, about 9 cycles each, used TRBV1-TRBV30 forward and C-beta reverse primers. TCRdb passed the multiplex PCR reads through MiXCR, listing each CDR3 protein once. The table records 35,000 to 40,000 distinct CDR3 sequences, roughly 74% of them present only once. This CDR3 spans 15 amino acids. The germline V gene encodes CDR1 SGHRS and CDR2 YFSETQ. From 20-30 mg of unsorted bulk tissue, DNA and RNA were co-extracted together. This clonotype was seen just once. The junction and the germline gene differ at one end; a read error may be behind it.

The TCR originated in a man aged 35-49 years with primary liver carcinoma and hepatitis B virus infection. The sample consisted of tumor-adjacent normal liver tissue. J is TRBJ2-3 and V is TRBV5-1; a possible D gene is TRBD1 (8 bases). CDR3 DNA sequence: TGCGCCTGCAGCCGGGGGGACAGGCCCACAGATACGCAGTATTTT. This codes for CACSRGDRPTDTQYF.